One and the same sample provided the 15 T cell receptor beta chains below, sequenced in a study of cytomegalovirus exposure and HLA in healthy donors. Amplification used 60 Vbeta primers and 13 Jbeta primers. Measured with immunoSEQ multiplex PCR; TCRdb has only the in-frame clones, and not every one. The repertoire consists of fewer than 200,000 clones, with about 80% occurring once and the leading ten covering about 2.4%. Sequencing input: PBMCs. The receptors derive from a man in his 60s in good health and CMV-seronegative.

The rearrangement links TRBV5-1 to TRBJ1-1, with 11 bases identical to TRBD1. Unmatched junction bases numbered 7, after V lost 2 bases and J lost 4 bases. The length of the CDR3 is 16 residues. Germline CDR1 is SGHRS and CDR2 is YFSETQ. The CDR3 coding sequence is TGCGCCAGCAGCTTATTCGGACAGGGGGCAGGCACTGAAGCTTTCTTT. Protein sequence: CASSLFGQGAGTEAFF.

This clone was observed a handful of times. The chain couples TRBV19 to TRBJ2-2; D remains unclear. Trimming cost V 5 bases and J 1 base, with 8 bases left between them. The CDR3 has 14 residues. Per the germline V gene, CDR1 is LNHDA and CDR2 is SQIVND (reference sequence). In DNA form, the CDR3 reads TGTGCCAGTAGTGAAACGGGGAACACCGGGGAGCTGTTTTTT. As protein: CASSETGNTGELFF.

The chain uses TRBV15 and TRBJ2-3, with D uncertain. Germline-derived CDR1 and CDR2 are LNHNV and YYDKDF (reference sequence). The CDR3 is made up of 13 amino acids. Trimming removed 0 bases from V and 5 bases from J, with 6 bases in between. CDR3 in amino acids: CATSREARDTQYF. CDR3 sequence (DNA): TGTGCCACCAGCAGAGAGGCTAGAGATACGCAGTATTTT.

The CDR3 DNA sequence: TGTGCCAGCAGTCCAACCGGGACATCCAACTATGGCTACACCTTC. It codes for CASSPTGTSNYGYTF. The V call is TRBV27, the J call TRBJ1-2; D might be TRBD1 (6 bases). This CDR3 region has 15 residues. Trimming left V 5 bases short and J 2 bases short, with 15 bases between. The germline V gene has CDR1 MNHEY and CDR2 SMNVEV (reference sequence).

This chain links TRBV5-4 with TRBJ2-1, with TRBD2 matching 12 bases. The CDR3 contains 17 residues. The trim removed 0 bases at V and 5 bases at J, leaving 6 bases unmatched. CDR1 is SGHNT, CDR2 YYREEE, per germline (reference sequence). CDR3 sequence: CASSLVGTSGPHNEQFF. DNA for the CDR3: TGTGCCAGCAGCTTGGTAGGGACTAGCGGGCCCCACAATGAGCAGTTCTTC.

The genes are TRBV27 and TRBJ2-7, with 8 bases fitting TRBD1. This CDR3 region has 15 residues. From germline, CDR1 is MNHEY and CDR2 SMNVEV (reference sequence). V trimming: 5 bases; J trimming: 3 bases; junction bases outside the gene matches: 9. The CDR3 loop is CASSPRTGRSYEQYF. The CDR3 DNA reads TGTGCCAGCAGTCCGCGGACAGGGCGTAGCTACGAGCAGTACTTC.

The CDR3 here is CAWSQLAGGTSSYNEQFF. The DNA for the CDR3 is TGTGCCTGGAGTCAGCTAGCGGGAGGAACGAGCTCCTACAATGAGCAGTTCTTC. J is TRBJ2-1 and V is TRBV30, with 11 bases lining up with TRBD2. The CDR3 is 18 residues long. Germline lookup yields CDR1 GTSNPN and CDR2 SVGIG (reference sequence). Trimming took 2 bases from V and 0 from J; bases not matched to a gene: 9.

The chain couples TRBV6-1 to TRBJ2-2; 8 bases agree with TRBD1. Looked up from germline, CDR1 is MNHNS and CDR2 is SASEGT. CDR3 size: 15 residues. The V gene end was trimmed by 6 bases and the J gene end by 2 bases; junction bases not matched to a gene: 5. In DNA form, the CDR3 reads TGTGCCAGCAGGGTGGACAGGGACAACACCGGGGAGCTGTTTTTT. This encodes CASRVDRDNTGELFF.

This clone appeared a few times. The genes are TRBV10-3 and TRBJ1-4; 7 bases match TRBD1. CDR3 length: 15 residues. Trimming cost V 10 bases and J 4 bases; bases outside gene matches: 12. Germline CDR1 reads ENHRY; CDR2 reads SYGVKD. The chain's CDR3 is CATRQGIEGNEKLFF. In DNA form, the CDR3 reads TGTGCCACCCGACAGGGAATAGAGGGTAATGAAAAACTGTTTTTT.

V is TRBV30 and J is TRBJ2-6; D is ambiguous. Trimming took 4 bases from V and 2 from J, leaving 3 bases between them. The length of the CDR3 is 12 residues. CDR1 is GTSNPN and CDR2 is SVGIG in the germline V gene (reference sequence). In DNA form, the CDR3 reads TGTGCCTGGACTCCTGGGGCCAACGTCCTGACTTTC. It yields the protein CAWTPGANVLTF.

The chain joins TRBV5-1 to TRBJ2-2; D is uncertain. The germline V and J ends were trimmed by 2 bases and 0 bases, with 5 bases remaining between them. The CDR3 consists of 14 residues. Per germline, CDR1 SGHRS and CDR2 YFSETQ. In nucleotides, the CDR3 is TGCGCCAGCAGCTTCCTTGCGAACACCGGGGAGCTGTTTTTT. The encoded protein is CASSFLANTGELFF.

V usage is TRBV5-4 and J usage is TRBJ2-2, with 8 bases identical to TRBD2. The CDR3 spans 16 residues. Trimming at V came to 4 bases and at J to 7 bases, leaving 12 bases not matched to a gene. CDR1 is SGHNT and CDR2 is YYREEE in the germline V gene (reference sequence). The CDR3 region is CASSLPGLVGDGELFF. In DNA, the CDR3 is TGTGCCAGCAGCCTACCGGGACTAGTAGGCGACGGGGAGCTGTTTTTT.

The chain links TRBV9 to TRBJ2-7; 10 positions agree with TRBD2. Germline assignment: CDR1 SGDLS and CDR2 YYNGEE. CDR3 length equals 15 residues. Trimming cost V 0 bases and J 3 bases; bases outside gene matches: 3. This chain's CDR3 is CASSVGASGGYEQYF. CDR3 nucleotide sequence: TGTGCCAGCAGCGTAGGGGCTAGCGGGGGCTACGAGCAGTACTTC.

In this sample, this clone turned up a few times. The CDR3, as DNA: TGCGCCAGCAGCTTGGCGGGAGACAGAACCTTC. Protein: CASSLAGDRTF. The rearrangement uses TRBV5-1 and TRBJ1-2, with TRBD1 as a possible D gene (5 bases). This CDR3 comprises 11 residues. Trimming left V 0 bases short and J 14 bases short, with 11 bases between. Germline V gene data show CDR1 as SGHRS and CDR2 as YFSETQ. Together with reference TRBV5-1 and TRBJ1-2, the CDR3 gives the full variable domain: KAGVTQTPRYLIKTRGQQVTLSCSPISGHRSVSWYQQTPGQGLQFLFEYFSETQRNKGNFPGRFSGRQFSNSRSEMNVSTLELGDSALYLCASSLAGDRTFGSGTRLTVV.

The chain recombines TRBV5-1 with TRBJ1-4; tentatively, D is TRBD1 (5 bases). Trimming removed 0 bases at V and 8 bases at J, with 11 bases between. Looked up from germline, CDR1 is SGHRS and CDR2 is YFSETQ. The CDR3 is 14 amino acids. The CDR3 nucleotides read TGCGCCAGCAGCTTGGAGGGGTTGGGGGAAAAACTGTTTTTT. Translated: CASSLEGLGEKLFF.